Given below is one TCR beta chain in context. Its antigen is currently unknown. This sample was included in a study of shared clonotypes between healthy human individuals. The wider study: Aged between 18 and 49, the donors were two women and three men. Whole-study findings and limits: Relative to their counterparts shared across all four donors, non-shared clonotypes exhibited diminished generation probabilities. Even with large depth, rarefaction showed that sorted-subset sequencing was incomplete.

With 4 bases clipped from V and 9 bases from J, the junction kept 14 bases outside the gene matches. Germline V gene data show CDR1 as WNHNN and CDR2 as SYGVQD (reference sequence). The CDR3 consists of 17 residues. The method was immunoSEQ multiplex PCR; TCRdb's version includes in-frame clones alone and lacks a portion of them. Of approximately 500,000 clones in the sample, 90% to 96% were seen once. Sequencing was done on a sample of naive CD4+ T cells sorted from blood. Subset noted: CD45RA+ positively selected. The chain recombines TRBV10-1 with TRBJ2-1, with 11 bases that match TRBD2. This TCR came from a woman aged 30 to 39 in good health. The CDR3 nucleotides read TGCGCCAGCAGTGTCTCGGGGCTAGCGGGAGGACGGGCTGAGCAGTTCTTC. Its translation: CASSVSGLAGGRAEQFF.